This passage covers 21 T cell receptor beta chains from one sample sequenced in a study of cytomegalovirus exposure and HLA in healthy donors. In the PCR, 60 Vbeta and 13 Jbeta primers were used. The method was immunoSEQ multiplex PCR; TCRdb's version includes in-frame clones alone and lacks a portion of them. The data contain more than 200,000 clones, approximately 83% of them singletons. Sequencing was done on a sample of PBMCs. The receptors derive from a girl between 5 and 17 years old in good health and CMV-seronegative.

V and J are TRBV5-1 and TRBJ1-2; D is possibly TRBD1 (6 bases). Deletions cut 4 bases from V and 8 bases from J, with 15 bases between. CDR3 size: 13 residues. Per the germline V gene, CDR1 is SGHRS and CDR2 is YFSETQ. The CDR3 DNA sequence: TGCGCCAGCAGCCGGGGGGGCAGTGAAGGCTACACCTTC. Protein sequence: CASSRGGSEGYTF.

The rearrangement links TRBV6-1 to TRBJ1-6; TRBD1 matches at 7 bases. Germline V CDR1 and CDR2: MNHNS, SASEGT. The CDR3 is made up of 15 amino acids. J lost 7 bases, V lost 2 bases, and 5 bases had no gene match. The CDR3 nucleotides are TGTGCCAGCAGTGAATGGGTGGGACAGAATTCACCCCTCCACTTT. Translation: CASSEWVGQNSPLHF.

The chain combines TRBV7-3 with TRBJ1-5, with 10 positions matching TRBD1. Germline assignment: CDR1 SGHTA and CDR2 FQGTGA. V was clipped by 5 bases and J by 4 bases; unmatched bases: 8. The CDR3 is made up of 16 amino acids. The CDR3 sequence is CASSRLGDRGNQPQHF. The CDR3 DNA is TGTGCCAGCAGCCGACTGGGGGACAGGGGTAATCAGCCCCAGCATTTT.

The rearrangement uses TRBV7-2 and TRBJ2-2, with 7 bases matching TRBD2. Trimming took 5 bases from V and 0 from J; bases not matched to a gene: 3. Germline V gene lookup returns CDR1 SGHTA and CDR2 FQGNSA. The CDR3 is 15 residues long. CDR3 nucleotides: TGTGCCAGCAGCGTAAGCGGGACGAACACCGGGGAGCTGTTTTTT. Protein product: CASSVSGTNTGELFF.

The chain joins TRBV5-1 to TRBJ2-7, with D uncertain. Germline V CDR1 and CDR2: SGHRS, YFSETQ. The CDR3 loop spans 14 amino acids. V shed 4 bases and J shed 4 bases, with 15 bases lying between them. CDR3 amino acids: CASSAPAARYEQYF. CDR3 nucleotide sequence: TGCGCCAGCAGCGCCCCGGCTGCTAGGTACGAGCAGTACTTC. The full variable domain, completed using reference TRBV5-1 and TRBJ2-7, is KAGVTQTPRYLIKTRGQQVTLSCSPISGHRSVSWYQQTPGQGLQFLFEYFSETQRNKGNFPGRFSGRQFSNSRSEMNVSTLELGDSALYLCASSAPAARYEQYFGPGTRLTVT.

V gene TRBV9 combines with J gene TRBJ2-7; the D gene is possibly TRBD1 (6 bases). Per germline, CDR1 SGDLS and CDR2 YYNGEE. This CDR3 comprises 15 residues. The germline V and J ends were trimmed by 1 base and 2 bases, with 13 bases remaining between them. The CDR3 region is CASSVTPGDAYEQYF. CDR3 nucleotide sequence: TGTGCCAGCAGCGTAACGCCAGGGGATGCCTACGAGCAGTACTTC.

The rearrangement joins TRBV10-3 to TRBJ1-1; a possible D gene is TRBD1 (5 bases). The germline V gene has CDR1 ENHRY and CDR2 SYGVKD. V was trimmed by 6 bases and J by 4 bases, leaving 9 bases between them. The CDR3 is made up of 12 amino acids. The CDR3 DNA is TGTGCCATCAGGGGGGGGGTCACTGAAGCTTTCTTT. It specifies CAIRGGVTEAFF.

V usage is TRBV28 and J usage is TRBJ2-7; D ambiguous. This CDR3 is built from 14 residues. Per germline, CDR1 MDHEN and CDR2 SYDVKM. The V end was cut by 2 bases, the J end by 4 bases, with 12 bases between. The CDR3 coding sequence is TGTGCCAGCAGTTTACATCACAGCCCTTACGAGCAGTACTTC. Protein product: CASSLHHSPYEQYF.

The V gene is TRBV18, the J gene TRBJ1-1, with a tentative D call TRBD1 (6 bases). Germline assignment: CDR1 KGHSH and CDR2 LQKENI. This CDR3 is 14 amino acids long. The ends were cut back, 3 bases at V and 0 bases at J, with 8 bases in the middle. CDR3 region: CASSPGQLNTEAFF. CDR3 sequence (DNA): TGTGCCAGCTCACCTGGACAGCTGAACACTGAAGCTTTCTTT.

V is TRBV6-1 and J is TRBJ1-3, with a weak D call TRBD1 (5 bases). V gave up 0 bases and J gave up 1 base, with 10 bases separating them. The germline CDR1 and CDR2 sequences are MNHNS and SASEGT. There are 16 residues in the CDR3. CDR3 nucleotide sequence: TGTGCCAGCAGTGAAGCATCCAGGGTTTCTGGAAACACCATATATTTT. Protein product: CASSEASRVSGNTIYF.

This clone has a handful of counts. The rearrangement joins TRBV7-9 to TRBJ1-6; D gene uncertain. The CDR3 covers 15 residues. The ends were cut back, 3 bases at V and 2 bases at J, with 8 bases in the middle. The germline V gene encodes CDR1 SEHNR and CDR2 FQNEAQ (reference sequence). CDR3 protein: CASSLRSAYNSPLHF. The CDR3 coding sequence is TGTGCCAGCAGCTTGAGGTCAGCCTATAATTCACCCCTCCACTTT. Variable domain in full (rest from reference TRBV7-9 and TRBJ1-6): DTGVSQNPRHKITKRGQNVTFRCDPISEHNRLYWYRQTLGQGPEFLTYFQNEAQLEKSRLLSDRFSAERPKGSFSTLEIQRTEQGDSAMYLCASSLRSAYNSPLHFGNGTRLTVT.

This chain links TRBV15 with TRBJ2-2; TRBD2 is a possible D gene (5 bases). The V gene lost 3 bases and the J gene lost 5 bases, with 16 bases spanning the gap. Germline lookup yields CDR1 LNHNV and CDR2 YYDKDF (reference sequence). This CDR3 has 16 residues. CDR3 sequence: CATSSPRALPTGELFF. CDR3 nucleotide sequence: TGTGCCACCAGCAGTCCGCGGGCCCTACCTACCGGGGAGCTGTTTTTT.

This clone was seen only a few times. V gene TRBV28 combines with J gene TRBJ1-3; 8 nucleotides agree with TRBD1. Germline-derived CDR1 and CDR2 are MDHEN and SYDVKM. There are 17 residues in the CDR3. J lost 4 bases, V lost 1 base, and 9 bases had no gene match. This CDR3 is CASSLFTGGASGNTIYF. CDR3 sequence (DNA): TGTGCCAGCAGTTTATTCACAGGGGGAGCATCCGGAAACACCATATATTTT.

J is TRBJ2-5 and V is TRBV5-1; 10 nucleotides agree with TRBD1. The CDR3 is 15 amino acids. The V gene's germline CDR1 is SGHRS and CDR2 YFSETQ. Trimming took 4 bases from V and 5 from J; bases not matched to a gene: 8. CDR3 residues: CASSGLPGQGETQYF. DNA of the CDR3: TGCGCCAGCAGCGGTCTACCGGGACAGGGGGAGACCCAGTACTTC.

This clone was found a few times. The chain carries TRBV12-2 and TRBJ1-4; TRBD1 is the table's D call, not checked against the DNA. TRBV12-2 is tagged as a pseudogene. This CDR3 comprises 15 residues. CDR3 sequence: CASRLPPGHKEKLFF. The CDR3 nucleotides are TGTGCAAGTCGCCTACCCCCGGGACATAAAGAAAAACTGTTTTTT.

J is TRBJ2-7 and V is TRBV4-1, with D perhaps matching TRBD2 (6 bases). V was trimmed by 0 bases and J by 1 base, leaving 13 bases between them. This CDR3 has 16 amino acids. Germline V gene lookup returns CDR1 MGHRA and CDR2 YSYEKL. The chain's CDR3 is CASSQDGAGRSYEQYF. The CDR3, as DNA: TGCGCCAGCAGCCAAGATGGGGCAGGGAGGTCCTACGAGCAGTACTTC.

The CDR3, as DNA: TGTGCCAGCAGCCCCCGAGGAGGGGCTTTCACCATATATTTT. Amino acids: CASSPRGGAFTIYF. The rearrangement uses TRBV4-2 and TRBJ1-3, with D possibly being TRBD1 (5 bases). The CDR3 sequence is 14 residues long. CDR1 is LGHNA and CDR2 is YNFKEQ in the germline V gene. Trimming pared 4 bases from V and 9 bases from J, leaving 16 bases between.

The CDR3 coding sequence is TGTGCCAGCAGTCTCAAGCCTGTTTTAGAGCAGTACTTC. Translated, it gives CASSLKPVLEQYF. The chain combines TRBV27 with TRBJ2-7; D ambiguous. The CDR3 runs 13 residues. CDR1 is MNHEY and CDR2 is SMNVEV in the germline V gene (reference sequence). Trimming took 5 bases from V and 7 from J, leaving 15 bases between them.

The J gene is TRBJ1-1, the V gene TRBV29-1, with TRBD1 matching over 8 bases. The J segment lost 1 base and the V segment lost 3 bases, leaving 1 base of the junction unmatched. The germline V gene encodes CDR1 SQVTM and CDR2 ANQGSEA. This CDR3 spans 13 amino acids. The CDR3 nucleotides read TGCAGCGTTGACGGACAGGGGAACACTGAAGCTTTCTTT. It codes for CSVDGQGNTEAFF.

This clone was detected only once. The chain uses TRBV5-1 and TRBJ1-2, with 8 nucleotides matching TRBD1. V shed 1 base, J shed 0 bases, and the junction held 5 bases outside the gene matches. Germline V gene lookup returns CDR1 SGHRS and CDR2 YFSETQ. The CDR3 loop spans 16 amino acids. DNA for the CDR3: TGCGCCAGCAGCTTGAGGACGGGACAGGCTAACTATGGCTACACCTTC. Encoded protein: CASSLRTGQANYGYTF.

This clone was found a few times. The genes are TRBV28 and TRBJ1-2; D not certain. Germline V CDR1 and CDR2: MDHEN, SYDVKM. This CDR3 has 13 amino acids. V was trimmed by 7 bases and J by 4 bases, leaving 13 bases between them. The CDR3 loop is CASTSGGIYGYTF. CDR3 in DNA: TGTGCCAGCACCTCGGGAGGGATCTATGGCTACACCTTC.